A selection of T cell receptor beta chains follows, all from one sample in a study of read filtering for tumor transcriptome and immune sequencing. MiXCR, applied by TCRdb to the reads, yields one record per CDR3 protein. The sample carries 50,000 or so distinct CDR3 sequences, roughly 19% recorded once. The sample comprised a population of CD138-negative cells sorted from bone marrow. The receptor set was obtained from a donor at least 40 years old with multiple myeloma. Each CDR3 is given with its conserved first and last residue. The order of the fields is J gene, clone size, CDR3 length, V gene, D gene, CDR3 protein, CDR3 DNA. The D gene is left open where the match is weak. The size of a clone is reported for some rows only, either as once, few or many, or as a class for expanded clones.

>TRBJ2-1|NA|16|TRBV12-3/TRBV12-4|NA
CPSTGSGKSSYNEQFF
TGTCCCAGCACTGGCAGCGGTAAGAGCTCCTACAATGAGCAGTTCTTC
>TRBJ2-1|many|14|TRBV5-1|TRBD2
CASSSGLTYNEQFF
TGCGCCAGCAGCTCGGGACTAACCTACAATGAGCAGTTCTTC
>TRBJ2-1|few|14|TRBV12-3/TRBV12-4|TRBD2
CASSLQLAGSEQFF
TGTGCCAGCAGTTTACAACTAGCGGGAAGTGAGCAGTTCTTC
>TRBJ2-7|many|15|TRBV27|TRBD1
CASSPGQRIPYEQYF
TGTGCCAGCAGTCCGGGACAGCGGATCCCCTACGAGCAGTACTTC
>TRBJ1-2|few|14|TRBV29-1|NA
CSVEDRSGGYGYTF
TGCAGCGTGGAAGACAGGAGCGGAGGCTATGGCTACACCTTC
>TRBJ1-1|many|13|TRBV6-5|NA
CASSRRPQAEAFF
TGTGCCAGCAGCCGTAGGCCTCAGGCTGAAGCTTTCTTT
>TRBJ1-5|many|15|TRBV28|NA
CASSPTRGGNQPQHF
TGTGCCAGCAGTCCTACGAGGGGGGGCAATCAGCCCCAGCATTTT
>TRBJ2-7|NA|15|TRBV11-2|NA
CASSLIGGYPYGQYF
TGTGCCAGCAGCTTAATTGGCGGATACCCCTACGGGCAGTACTTC
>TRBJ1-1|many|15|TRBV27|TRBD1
CASRRTGARHTEAFF
TGTGCCAGCAGACGGACAGGGGCTAGGCACACTGAAGCTTTCTTT
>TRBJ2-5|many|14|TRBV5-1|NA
CASSSTTVQETQYF
TGCGCCAGCAGCTCCACAACCGTACAAGAGACCCAGTACTTC
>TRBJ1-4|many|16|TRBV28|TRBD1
CASSVRQGKANEKLFF
TGTGCCAGCAGTGTCCGACAGGGGAAGGCTAATGAAAAACTGTTTTTT
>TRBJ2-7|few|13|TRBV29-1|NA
CSVRTGSSYEQYF
TGCAGCGTTAGAACAGGATCATCCTACGAGCAGTACTTC
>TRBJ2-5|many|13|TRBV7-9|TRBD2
CASSFSGSETQYF
TGTGCCAGCAGCTTCAGCGGGAGTGAGACCCAGTACTTC
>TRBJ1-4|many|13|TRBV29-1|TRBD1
CSGGQGTNEKLFF
TGCAGCGGCGGACAGGGGACTAATGAAAAACTGTTTTTT
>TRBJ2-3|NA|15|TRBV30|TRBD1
CAWGGQGALADTQYF
TGTGCCTGGGGGGGACAGGGGGCGCTTGCAGATACGCAGTATTTT
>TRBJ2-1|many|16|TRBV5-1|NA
CASSLALASYRNEQFF
TGCGCCAGCAGCTTGGCGCTAGCATCCTACAGGAATGAGCAGTTCTTC
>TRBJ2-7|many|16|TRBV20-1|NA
CSARELGGGLVVEQYF
TGCAGTGCTAGAGAACTTGGGGGAGGTCTAGTTGTGGAGCAGTACTTC
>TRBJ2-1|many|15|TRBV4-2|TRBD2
CASSQAGGLYNEQFF
TGTGCCAGCAGCCAAGCGGGAGGTCTCTACAATGAGCAGTTCTTC
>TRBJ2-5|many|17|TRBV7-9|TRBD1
CASSTRPGTGKVETQYF
TGTGCCAGCAGCACCCGTCCCGGGACAGGGAAGGTAGAGACCCAGTACTTC
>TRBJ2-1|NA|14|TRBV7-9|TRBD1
CASSFDRACNEQFF
TGTGCCAGCAGCTTCGACAGGGCTTGCAATGAGCAGTTCTTC
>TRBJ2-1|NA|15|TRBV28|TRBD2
CASRAAGNTYNEQFF
TGTGCCAGCAGGGCAGCGGGAAATACATACAATGAGCAGTTCTTC
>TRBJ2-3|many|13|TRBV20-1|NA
CSATFGVTDTQYF
TGCAGTGCTACCTTCGGGGTTACAGATACGCAGTATTTT
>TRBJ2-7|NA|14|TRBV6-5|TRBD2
CASCPSGRAEEQYF
TGTGCCAGCTGTCCTAGCGGGAGGGCGGAAGAGCAGTACTTC
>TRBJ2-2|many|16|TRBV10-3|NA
CATRPGRALNTGELFF
TGTGCCACCCGACCCGGCAGGGCCTTGAACACCGGGGAGCTGTTTTTT
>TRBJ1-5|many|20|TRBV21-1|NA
CASSKNPAVSSTGSNQPQHF
TGTGCCAGCAGCAAAAACCCCGCTGTGAGTTCGACAGGGAGCAATCAGCCCCAGCATTTT
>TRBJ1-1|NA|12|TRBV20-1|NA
CSASLQRTEAFF
TGCAGTGCTAGCCTGCAGCGTACTGAAGCTTTCTTT
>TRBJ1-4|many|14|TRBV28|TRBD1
CASSSNRGYEKLFF
TGTGCCAGCAGTTCAAACAGGGGGTATGAAAAACTGTTTTTT
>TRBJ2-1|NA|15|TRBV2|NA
CASSETKENYNEQFF
TGTGCCAGCAGTGAAACCAAGGAGAACTACAATGAGCAGTTCTTC
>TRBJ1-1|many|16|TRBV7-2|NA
CASSLGYGVGGTEAFF
TGTGCCAGCAGCTTAGGGTACGGGGTCGGGGGGACTGAAGCTTTCTTT
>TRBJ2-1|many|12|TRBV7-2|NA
CASRLGGGKCIF
TGTGCCAGCAGGTTGGGGGGGGGCAAGTGTATCTTC
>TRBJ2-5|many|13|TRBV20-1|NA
CSATSAGLETQYF
TGCAGTGCCACTTCGGCAGGCCTAGAGACCCAGTACTTC
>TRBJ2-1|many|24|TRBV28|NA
CASSQAGTGVTSGPTYSSYNEQFF
TGTGCCAGCAGTCAAGCCGGGACAGGCGTAACTAGCGGGCCTACCTACAGCTCCTACAATGAGCAGTTCTTC
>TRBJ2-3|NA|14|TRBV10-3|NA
CAISDSFNTDTQYF
TGTGCCATCAGTGACTCATTTAACACAGATACGCAGTATTTT
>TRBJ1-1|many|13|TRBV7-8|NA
CASSLVTGDEAFF
TGTGCCAGCAGCTTAGTAACGGGGGACGAAGCTTTCTTT
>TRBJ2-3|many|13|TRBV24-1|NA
CATSDGGPDTQYF
TGTGCCACCAGTGATGGGGGCCCAGATACGCAGTATTTT
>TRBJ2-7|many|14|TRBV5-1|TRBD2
CASSSRLAGDEQYF
TGCGCCAGCAGCTCCCGACTAGCGGGAGACGAGCAGTACTTC
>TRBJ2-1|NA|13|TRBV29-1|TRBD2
CSSASGVCNEQFF
TGCAGCTCCGCTAGCGGAGTATGCAATGAGCAGTTCTTC
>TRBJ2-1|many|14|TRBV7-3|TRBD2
CASSLGGGPGEQFF
TGTGCCAGCAGCTTGGGGGGAGGGCCAGGTGAGCAGTTCTTC
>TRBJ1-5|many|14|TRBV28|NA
CASTWDSSNQPQHF
TGTGCCAGCACCTGGGACTCAAGCAATCAGCCCCAGCATTTT
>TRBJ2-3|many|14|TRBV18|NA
CASSPSDPAHTQYF
TGTGCCAGCTCACCATCTGACCCAGCGCATACGCAGTATTTT
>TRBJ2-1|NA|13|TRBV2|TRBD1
CASSEGTGESQFF
TGTGCCAGCAGTGAAGGGACAGGTGAAAGCCAGTTCTTC